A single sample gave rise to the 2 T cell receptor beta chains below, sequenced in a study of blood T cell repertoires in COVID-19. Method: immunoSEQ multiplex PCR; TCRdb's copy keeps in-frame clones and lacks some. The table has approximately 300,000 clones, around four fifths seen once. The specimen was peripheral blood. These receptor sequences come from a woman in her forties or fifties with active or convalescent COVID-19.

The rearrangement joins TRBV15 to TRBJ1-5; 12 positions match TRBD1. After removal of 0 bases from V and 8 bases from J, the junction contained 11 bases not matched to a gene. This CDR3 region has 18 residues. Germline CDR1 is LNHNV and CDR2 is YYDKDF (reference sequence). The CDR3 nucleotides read TGTGCCACCAGCAGAGAACCGGGACAGGGGGCGCGGGAGAAGCCCCAGCATTTT. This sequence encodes CATSREPGQGAREKPQHF.

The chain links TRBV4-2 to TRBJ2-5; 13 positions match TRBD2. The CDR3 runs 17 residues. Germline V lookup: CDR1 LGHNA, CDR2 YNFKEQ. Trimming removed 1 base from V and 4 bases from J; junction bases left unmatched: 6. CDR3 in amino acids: CASSQAGTSGTPETQYF. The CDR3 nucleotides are TGTGCCAGCAGCCAAGCAGGGACTAGCGGGACCCCAGAGACCCAGTACTTC.